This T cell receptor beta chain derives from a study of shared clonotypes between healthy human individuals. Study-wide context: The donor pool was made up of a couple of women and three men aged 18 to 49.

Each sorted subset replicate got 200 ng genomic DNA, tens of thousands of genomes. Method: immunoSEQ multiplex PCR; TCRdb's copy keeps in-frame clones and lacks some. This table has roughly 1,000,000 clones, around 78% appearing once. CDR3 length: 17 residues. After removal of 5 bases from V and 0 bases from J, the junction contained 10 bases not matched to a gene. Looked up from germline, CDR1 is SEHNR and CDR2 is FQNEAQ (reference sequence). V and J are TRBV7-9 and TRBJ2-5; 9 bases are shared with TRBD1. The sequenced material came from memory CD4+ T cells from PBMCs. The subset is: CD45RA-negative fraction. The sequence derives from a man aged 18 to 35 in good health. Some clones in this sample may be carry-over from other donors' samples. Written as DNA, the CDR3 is TGTGCCAGCAGCCCGGGACGGACAGGGGCATACCAAGAGACCCAGTACTTC. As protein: CASSPGRTGAYQETQYF.